The table lists the clone carrying this T cell receptor beta chain with many counts. What it binds is not known. The CDR3 sequence is 15 residues long. From germline, CDR1 is MDHEN and CDR2 SYDVKM. The germline V and J ends were trimmed by 1 base and 8 bases, with 15 bases remaining between them. The sample comes from a study of T cells after posttransplantation cyclophosphamide. The study, taken as a whole, reports: Tissue-infiltrating T cells from skin or gut overlapped little with blood T cells. Later blood repertoires were often dominated by clones from the donor CD8+ memory compartment.

Using immunoSEQ multiplex PCR, the repertoire was profiled, and TCRdb retains in-frame clones only, with some absent. The repertoire shows 9,500 to 15,000 clones, none seen only once; the top ten take 7.3%. This chain connects TRBV28 to TRBJ1-3; D gene uncertain. The receptor's source is a woman aged 40 to 50 in good health, CMV-negative, and a related stem cell transplant donor. What was sequenced was PBMCs. CDR3 DNA sequence: TGTGCCAGCAGTTTATCCCAGGTTAACGGAGACACCATATATTTT. Protein product: CASSLSQVNGDTIYF. Variable domain in full (rest from reference TRBV28 and TRBJ1-3): DVKVTQSSRYLVKRTGEKVFLECVQDMDHENMFWYRQDPGLGLRLIYFSYDVKMKEKGDIPEGYSVSREKKERFSLILESASTNQTSMYLCASSLSQVNGDTIYFGEGSWLTVV.